This T cell receptor beta chain is drawn from a study of shared clonotypes between healthy human individuals. Study-level information: Donor ages ranged 18 to 49 years: two women, a few men.

Trimming left V 1 base short and J 7 bases short, with 16 bases between. Germline V lookup: CDR1 MGHRA, CDR2 YSYEKL. The CDR3 extends over 15 amino acids. This clone has more than one count but fewer than ten. Authors' processing steps: Filtering was not the same, since immunoSEQ gave junction-only sequences without quality scores. Sequenced by immunoSEQ multiplex PCR; TCRdb stores in-frame clones only, minus some. That table supplies the V and J calls and clone size; D and trimming were determined from the DNA. The sample lists 490,000 or so clones; 75% to 85% were seen once. The sample comprised PBMCs. V usage is TRBV4-1 and J usage is TRBJ1-1; D remains unclear. The clonotype was recovered from a woman in her thirties or forties in good health. Some clones in this sample may be carry-over from other donors' samples. CDR3 sequence: CASSQGLAGKGEAFF. The CDR3 bases are TGCGCCAGCAGCCAAGGTCTAGCGGGTAAGGGTGAAGCTTTCTTT.